The rows below give T cell receptor beta chains drawn from one sample of a study of identical twins. MiXCR was run by TCRdb on the 5' RACE reads, yielding one entry per CDR3 protein. The table shows 260,000 or so distinct CDR3 sequences, with around 7.6% occurring only once. The sample was also linked to a second study, of yellow fever vaccine responses in identical twins.

Sequencing was carried out using CD8+ T cells sorted from blood. Receptor source: a woman aged 18-30 years in good health. Both conserved end residues are part of each CDR3. The D gene is left open where the match is weak. Some rows mark clone size as missing; the rest say once, few, many or name a class of expanded clone.

D gene,J gene,V gene,clone size,CDR3 DNA,CDR3 protein
-,TRBJ1-1,TRBV12-3/TRBV12-4,many,TGTGCCAGCCAGGTCGGCACTGAAGCTTTCTTT,CASQVGTEAFF
-,TRBJ2-5,TRBV12-3/TRBV12-4,-,TGTGCCAGCAGTTTTGATGTTCAGGGCCGCGGAATCCAAGAGACCCAGTACTTC,CASSFDVQGRGIQETQYF
-,TRBJ2-1,TRBV12-3/TRBV12-4,-,TGTGCCAGCAGCCAGAAAGCCCTAGCGATCGATGAGCAGTTCTTC,CASSQKALAIDEQFF
-,TRBJ2-6,TRBV7-6,few,TGTGCCAGCAGCAAGGGACTCCCCTCTGGGGCCAACGTCCTGACTTTC,CASSKGLPSGANVLTF
TRBD2,TRBJ2-7,TRBV6-1,few,TGTGCCAGCAGTGAGGGGACTAGCGGGGCCAACGAGCAGTACTTC,CASSEGTSGANEQYF
-,TRBJ2-3,TRBV29-1,many,TGCAGCGTTGCGGGGGGCAGGCCAGATACGCAGTATTTT,CSVAGGRPDTQYF
TRBD2,TRBJ2-7,TRBV11-1,many,TGTGCCAGCAGCTTAAGGCGGGGGAGCTCCTACGAGCAGTACTTC,CASSLRRGSSYEQYF
-,TRBJ2-3,TRBV4-2,many,TGTGCCAGCAGCCAAGATACCACGACTAGCACAGATACGCAGTATTTT,CASSQDTTTSTDTQYF
TRBD1,TRBJ1-2,TRBV12-3/TRBV12-4,many,TGTGCCAGCAGCCCGGGGACAGCAACTAACTATGGCTACACCTTC,CASSPGTATNYGYTF
-,TRBJ1-5,TRBV7-9,-,TGTGCCAGCAGCTTGGCTGGGCGCAATCAGCCCCAGCATTTT,CASSLAGRNQPQHF
-,TRBJ1-4,TRBV12-3/TRBV12-4,-,TGTGCCAGCAGTTTCCTGGGGGCGGGTGTGGAAAAACTGTTTTTT,CASSFLGAGVEKLFF
-,TRBJ2-2,TRBV19,few,TGTGCCAGTAGTACCAGGGTGGCCGGGGAGCTGTTTTTT,CASSTRVAGELFF
-,TRBJ1-1,TRBV9,few,TGTGCCAGCAGCGTAGTCGAGTTGGGTGAAGCTTTCTTT,CASSVVELGEAFF
TRBD2,TRBJ2-7,TRBV7-2,few,TGTGCCAGCAGCGCTAGCGGGGTGATTTCCTACGAGCAGTACTTC,CASSASGVISYEQYF
-,TRBJ2-1,TRBV4-1,many,TGCGCCAGCAGCCAAAAATCGGGACTGGCAGACAATGAGCAGTTCTTC,CASSQKSGLADNEQFF
-,TRBJ2-1,TRBV24-1,many,TGTGCCACCAGTGATTTGGCAGGCCGGGAGCAGTTCTTC,CATSDLAGREQFF
-,TRBJ2-1,TRBV4-1,many,TGCGCCAGCAGCCATCCCAAGGAGGGTGGGAGCTCCTACAATGAGCAGTTCTTC,CASSHPKEGGSSYNEQFF
TRBD1,TRBJ2-3,TRBV11-1,few,TGTGCCAGCAGCTCAGTGCCCTCTTACAGGGGGCTTCCAGATACGCAGTATTTT,CASSSVPSYRGLPDTQYF
-,TRBJ1-1,TRBV10-2,many,TGCGCCAGCAGTGTGGGGTCTGTGAACACTGAAGCTTTCTTT,CASSVGSVNTEAFF
TRBD2,TRBJ2-1,TRBV12-3/TRBV12-4,many,TGTGCCAGCAGCTCCGGGAGGGGTTCCTACAATGAGCAGTTCTTC,CASSSGRGSYNEQFF
-,TRBJ2-6,TRBV7-6,few,TGTGCCAGCAGCTTAGCTCCAGATGGGGCCAACGTCCTGACTTTC,CASSLAPDGANVLTF
TRBD2,TRBJ2-1,TRBV13,-,TGTGCCAGCAGCCCCGAGCGGGGGTTCTACAATGAGCAGTTCTTC,CASSPERGFYNEQFF
-,TRBJ2-2,TRBV4-1,few,TGCGCCAGCAGCCAACAGGGACTCGCGAACACCGGGGAGCTGTTTTTT,CASSQQGLANTGELFF
-,TRBJ2-7,TRBV28,-,TGTGCCAGCATTAGACAGGGAGGCCCCGGACGCTACGAGCAGTACTTC,CASIRQGGPGRYEQYF
TRBD2,TRBJ2-5,TRBV7-8,-,TGTGCCAGCAGCAGGCCGCCCCTAGCGGGGGGGCGAGAGACCCAGTACTTC,CASSRPPLAGGRETQYF
TRBD2,TRBJ2-3,TRBV3-1,few,TGTGCCAGCAGCCAGGACGCGGGGGGGCAGGCAGATACGCAGTATTTT,CASSQDAGGQADTQYF
-,TRBJ2-7,TRBV3-1,many,TGTGCCAGCAGCCAGAACCGTTACGAGCAGTACTTC,CASSQNRYEQYF
TRBD2,TRBJ2-1,TRBV6-1,few,TGTGCCAGCAGTCCAACGGGACTAGGTTACAATGAGCAGTTCTTC,CASSPTGLGYNEQFF
-,TRBJ2-2,TRBV25-1,few,TGTGCCAGCCGCGGGCCGGACACCGGGGAGCTGTTTTTT,CASRGPDTGELFF
-,TRBJ2-3,TRBV24-1,few,TGTGCCACCAGTGATTATCCGACTACCGTACATACGCAGTATTTT,CATSDYPTTVHTQYF
TRBD2,TRBJ2-5,TRBV7-9,-,TGTGCCAGCAGTCATAGCGGGATGCAAGAGACCCAGTACTTC,CASSHSGMQETQYF
TRBD1,TRBJ2-5,TRBV27,few,TGTGCCAGCAGTTTATGGCCTACAGGGGTAGAGACCCAGTACTTC,CASSLWPTGVETQYF
-,TRBJ1-2,TRBV12-3/TRBV12-4,few,TGTGCCAGCAGTTCCGCCTATGGCTACACCTTC,CASSSAYGYTF
-,TRBJ2-2,TRBV7-9,many,TGTGCCAGCGCGGGTAACACCGGGGAGCTGTTTTTT,CASAGNTGELFF
-,TRBJ2-1,TRBV28,few,TGTGCCAGCAGTTCCCGACTGTGGCAGGGGAGCTACAATGAGCAGTTCTTC,CASSSRLWQGSYNEQFF
-,TRBJ1-1,TRBV21-1,-,TGTGCCAGCAGCACTCCGACAGAGACGAACACTGAAGCTTTCTTT,CASSTPTETNTEAFF
TRBD2,TRBJ2-7,TRBV9,-,TGTGCCAGCAGCGTTAGCGGGAGTTACCACGAGCAGTACTTC,CASSVSGSYHEQYF
-,TRBJ2-1,TRBV20-1,few,TGCTCCGGAAATGGGTACAATGAGCAGTTCTTC,CSGNGYNEQFF
-,TRBJ2-1,TRBV5-4,few,TGTGCCAGCAGCTTGGCAGACTACTACAATGAGCAGTTCTTC,CASSLADYYNEQFF
-,TRBJ1-4,TRBV6-1,many,TGTGCCAGTCTGCCCTGGGCCACGAGTTATGAAAAACTGTTTTTT,CASLPWATSYEKLFF
TRBD1,TRBJ2-3,TRBV7-8,-,TGTGCCAGCAGCTACCGAACGGGACAGGGTGGGGGCACAGATACGCAGTATTTT,CASSYRTGQGGGTDTQYF
-,TRBJ2-3,TRBV7-9,-,TGTGCCAGCAGCTCCGCCTACCTTAGCACAGATACGCAGTATTTT,CASSSAYLSTDTQYF
-,TRBJ2-3,TRBV7-8,many,TGTGCCAGCAGCTTATCCGGAGATACGCAGTATTTT,CASSLSGDTQYF
TRBD1,TRBJ2-6,TRBV3-1,-,TGTGCCAGCAGCCCTAGGGGACAGGGAGATGGGGCCAACGTCCTGACTTTC,CASSPRGQGDGANVLTF
-,TRBJ2-5,TRBV6-5,few,TGTGCCAGCAGTTACCTCACCCTAGATATCAAACCAAGGACCCAGTACTTC,CASSYLTLDIKPRTQYF
TRBD1,TRBJ2-7,TRBV4-1,many,TGCGCCAGCAGCCTCACCCCAGGGGGCCTTGATCCTGACTACTACGAGCAGTACTTC,CASSLTPGGLDPDYYEQYF
-,TRBJ2-1,TRBV11-2,few,TGTGCCAGCAGCTTAGTCCCTATCTCCTACAATGAGCAGTTCTTC,CASSLVPISYNEQFF
-,TRBJ2-1,TRBV7-9,few,TGTGCCAGCAGCCCGCAAGCCTCCTACAATGAGCAGTTCTTC,CASSPQASYNEQFF
-,TRBJ1-3,TRBV7-2,many,TGTGCCAGCAGCTTGAACAGGGCCGGAAACACCATATATTTT,CASSLNRAGNTIYF
TRBD2,TRBJ2-5,TRBV11-2,-,TGTGCCAGCACCTCCGGGGTAGGGGCTAGCGGGTATTACAGGACCCAGTACTTC,CASTSGVGASGYYRTQYF
TRBD2,TRBJ2-1,TRBV3-1,-,TGTGCCAGCAGCCCCAGGACTAGCGGGAGGTTAGATGAGCAGTTCTTC,CASSPRTSGRLDEQFF
-,TRBJ2-5,TRBV24-1,few,TGTGCCACCAGTGTAGGGGAGACCCAGTACTTC,CATSVGETQYF
-,TRBJ2-1,TRBV7-9,few,TGTGCCAGCAGCCGTATAGGGGCCACTCAGAATGAGCAGTTCTTC,CASSRIGATQNEQFF
-,TRBJ1-3,TRBV9,many,TGTGCCAGCAGCGAGAACAGGGACCTATATTTT,CASSENRDLYF
-,TRBJ2-7,TRBV14,few,TGTGCCAGCAGCCAAGGACCGGGGGCGCCTTACGAGCAGTACTTC,CASSQGPGAPYEQYF
-,TRBJ1-1,TRBV20-1,many,TGCAGTGCTCAACAGAACACTGAAGCTTTCTTT,CSAQQNTEAFF
-,TRBJ1-1,TRBV9,many,TGTGCCAGCAGCGTCGGGGGGGGTCTGGACACTGAAGCTTTCTTT,CASSVGGGLDTEAFF
-,TRBJ1-1,TRBV13,-,TGTGCCAGCAGCTTAGGATACGGGCCGGTGGGGACTGAAGCTTTCTTT,CASSLGYGPVGTEAFF
-,TRBJ1-1,TRBV5-1,-,TGCGCCAGCTTCATGGGAACTGAAGCTTTCTTT,CASFMGTEAFF